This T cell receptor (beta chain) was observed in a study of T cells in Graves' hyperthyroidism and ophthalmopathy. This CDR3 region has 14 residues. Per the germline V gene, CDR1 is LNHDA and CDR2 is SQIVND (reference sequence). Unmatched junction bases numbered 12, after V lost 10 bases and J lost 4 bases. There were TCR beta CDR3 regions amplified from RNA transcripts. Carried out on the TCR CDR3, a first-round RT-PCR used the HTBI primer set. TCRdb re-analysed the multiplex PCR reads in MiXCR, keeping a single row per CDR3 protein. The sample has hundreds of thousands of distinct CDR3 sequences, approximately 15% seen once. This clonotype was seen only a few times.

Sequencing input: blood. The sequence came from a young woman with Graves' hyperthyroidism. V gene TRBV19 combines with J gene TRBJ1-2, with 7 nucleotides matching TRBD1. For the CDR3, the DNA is TGTGCCACCTCGACAGGGAAGCTTGGCTATGGCTACACCTTC. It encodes CATSTGKLGYGYTF.